Shown below are 14 T cell receptor beta chains from a single sample sequenced in a study of CD8 T cells in ankylosing spondylitis. General study points: Typical of ankylosing spondylitis blood, it appeared, was a TCR beta motif of 7 or 8 highly homologous variants.

Their cognate antigens are unknown. MiXCR, applied by TCRdb to the 5' RACE reads, yields one record per CDR3 protein. The data show 350,000 or so distinct CDR3 sequences, roughly 8% seen once. Specimen: blood, either unsorted or a sorted T cell fraction (not recorded which). The receptor source for this set is a male donor with ankylosing spondylitis.

This clonotype has more than one count but fewer than ten. The chain is built from TRBV28 and TRBJ2-1, with 12 positions matching TRBD2. V shed 5 bases and J 8 bases; nucleotides not matched to a gene: 10. Looked up from germline, CDR1 is MDHEN and CDR2 is SYDVKM. This CDR3 spans 16 amino acids. The CDR3 sequence is CASSPTSGRWSDEQFF. DNA for the CDR3: TGTGCCAGCAGTCCTACTAGCGGGAGGTGGTCTGATGAGCAGTTCTTC.

The chain is built from TRBV20-1 and TRBJ1-5; D possibly corresponds to TRBD1 (6 bases). Germline V gives CDR1 DFQATT, CDR2 SNEGSKA (reference sequence). Between the trimmed V and J ends, which lost 3 bases and 1 base, there was a span of 10 bases. The CDR3 is made up of 14 amino acids. The CDR3 DNA is TGCAGTGCTAGGGACAGATCGAGCAATCAGCCCCAGCATTTT. Amino acid sequence: CSARDRSSNQPQHF.

V usage is TRBV6-2 or TRBV6-3 and J usage is TRBJ1-1; D ambiguous. Germline lookup yields CDR1 MNHEY and CDR2 SVGEGT. The CDR3 sequence is 13 residues long. The V end lost 4 bases, the J end lost 1 base, and 7 bases lay between the germline ends. Here the CDR3 reads CASSSYANTEAFF. In nucleotides, the CDR3 is TGTGCCAGCAGTTCTTATGCGAACACTGAAGCTTTCTTT.

The chain uses TRBV7-9 and TRBJ2-7, with D perhaps matching TRBD1 (6 bases). Germline assignment: CDR1 SEHNR and CDR2 FQNEAQ (reference sequence). The CDR3 is 15 residues long. Trimming cost V 4 bases and J 0 bases, with 13 bases left between them. CDR3 protein: CASSSRGGNSYEQYF. The CDR3 DNA reads as TGTGCCAGCAGCTCCAGGGGTGGGAACTCCTACGAGCAGTACTTC.

The chain couples TRBV6-2 or TRBV6-3 to TRBJ1-5; a weak D match, TRBD1 (6 bases). The germline CDR1 and CDR2 sequences are MNHEY and SVGEGT. CDR3 length: 13 amino acids. Trimming took off 7 bases at V and 7 bases at J, with 14 bases between the two ends. Written as DNA, the CDR3 is TGTGCCAGCACCGACGGGGGGCACCAGCCCCAGCATTTT. Its translation: CASTDGGHQPQHF.

This clonotype was observed a handful of times. This chain connects TRBV5-1 to TRBJ2-1; 12 bases are shared with TRBD2. Unmatched junction bases numbered 3, after V lost 0 bases and J lost 8 bases. CDR1 and CDR2 from the germline V gene are SGHRS and YFSETQ. There are 15 residues in the CDR3. For the CDR3, the DNA is TGCGCCAGCAGCTTGGGGACTAGCGGGAAGTATGAGCAGTTCTTC. Translated: CASSLGTSGKYEQFF.

This clonotype was detected a few times. The rearrangement links TRBV28 to TRBJ2-5; 9 bases match TRBD1. J lost 5 bases, V lost 3 bases, and 7 bases had no gene match. Germline CDR1 reads MDHEN; CDR2 reads SYDVKM. The CDR3 covers 15 residues. CDR3 sequence reads: CASSFGQGLGETQYF. The CDR3 DNA sequence: TGTGCCAGCAGTTTTGGACAGGGGTTAGGGGAGACCCAGTACTTC.

This sequence joins TRBV5-1 and TRBJ2-7; 14 nucleotides line up with TRBD2. The germline gives CDR1 SGHRS, CDR2 YFSETQ. The CDR3 spans 14 residues. The junction had 2 bases not matched to a gene; V was cut back by 4 bases and J by 5 bases. This CDR3 is CASSTGLAGDEQYF. Here the CDR3 DNA reads TGCGCCAGCAGCACGGGACTAGCGGGAGACGAGCAGTACTTC. Using reference TRBV5-1 and TRBJ2-7 for the parts outside the CDR3, the full variable domain is KAGVTQTPRYLIKTRGQQVTLSCSPISGHRSVSWYQQTPGQGLQFLFEYFSETQRNKGNFPGRFSGRQFSNSRSEMNVSTLELGDSALYLCASSTGLAGDEQYFGPGTRLTVT.

Only a few counts were recorded for this clonotype. This chain uses TRBV30 with TRBJ1-6; tentatively, D is TRBD1 (5 bases). V was clipped by 6 bases and J by 6 bases, with 12 bases between them. The CDR3 runs 13 residues. Looked up from germline, CDR1 is GTSNPN and CDR2 is SVGIG (reference sequence). CDR3 sequence reads: CACRGEFNSPLHF. The CDR3 nucleotides are TGTGCCTGCCGGGGGGAATTTAATTCACCCCTCCACTTT.

This sequence joins TRBV12-3 or TRBV12-4 and TRBJ2-5; 8 bases are a match to TRBD1. V dropped 6 bases and J dropped 1; count of bases not matched to a gene: 7. The CDR3 covers 15 residues. CDR3 amino acids: CASSPGQGGQETQYF. CDR3 in DNA: TGTGCCAGCAGCCCCGGACAGGGTGGCCAAGAGACCCAGTACTTC.

This chain links TRBV24-1 with TRBJ2-2; D unclear. Between the trimmed V and J ends, which lost 6 bases and 2 bases, there was a span of 30 bases. From germline, CDR1 is KGHDR and CDR2 SFDVKD. CDR3 length: 21 residues. The CDR3 is CATSSPRSGTRRLVNTGELFF. CDR3 in DNA: TGTGCCACCAGTTCGCCCCGATCAGGTACACGGCGACTCGTTAACACCGGGGAGCTGTTTTTT.

This clonotype appeared many times. V gene TRBV7-9 combines with J gene TRBJ2-3; TRBD2 aligns across 7 bases. V gave up 11 bases and J gave up 3 bases; unmatched junction bases: 11. Germline CDR1 reads SEHNR; CDR2 reads FQNEAQ (reference sequence). This CDR3 has 14 amino acids. For the CDR3, the DNA is TGTGCCGGCCGGCCTAGCGGCGGAACAGATACGCAGTATTTT. This codes for CAGRPSGGTDTQYF.

This clonotype was observed a few times. The V call is TRBV7-9, the J call TRBJ2-1; 8 bases are a match to TRBD2. The CDR3 runs to 14 residues. The junction had 4 bases not matched to a gene; V was cut back by 6 bases and J by 3 bases. From germline, CDR1 is SEHNR and CDR2 FQNEAQ (reference sequence). As DNA, the CDR3 is TGTGCCAGCAGGCCGGGACTAGACTACAATGAGCAGTTCTTC. Translated, it gives CASRPGLDYNEQFF.

The V and J genes are TRBV12-3 or TRBV12-4 and TRBJ2-7; 10 nucleotides line up with TRBD2. CDR3 length equals 15 residues. The V segment lost 5 bases and the J segment 5 bases; nucleotides outside the gene matches: 9. The CDR3 coding sequence is TGTGCCAGCAGTCACCTACTAGCGGGATACCACGAGCAGTACTTC. Protein: CASSHLLAGYHEQYF.